The rows below give T cell receptor beta chains drawn from one sample of a study of cytomegalovirus exposure and HLA in healthy donors. Repertoires were generated with immunoSEQ multiplex PCR, while TCRdb's copy carries only in-frame clones and drops some. This repertoire shows 85,000 to 90,000 clones, 65% to 80% found once; its top ten account for roughly a tenth. The sequenced sample consisted of PBMCs. The receptors derive from a young man in good health and CMV-seropositive. Both conserved end residues are part of each CDR3. The D gene is left open where the match is weak. Only some rows state a clone size, as once, few, many or a class for expanded clones.

V	size	D	J	DNA	CDR3
TRBV6-5	-	TRBD1	TRBJ1-2	TGTGCCAGCAGTTACTCGGACAGGTTCAACTATGGCTACACCTTC	CASSYSDRFNYGYTF
TRBV2	-	-	TRBJ2-3	TGTGCCAGCAGTGAAGACAGGAGCACAGATACGCAGTATTTT	CASSEDRSTDTQYF
TRBV5-6	-	-	TRBJ1-2	TGTGCCAGCAGCTCGTACAGGGTTTATGGCTACACCTTC	CASSSYRVYGYTF
TRBV29-1	-	TRBD1	TRBJ1-2	TGCAGCGCTAAGGGACAGGGAGCCTATGGCTACACCTTC	CSAKGQGAYGYTF
TRBV30	-	TRBD1	TRBJ1-6	TGTGCCTGGAGATCAGGACAGGGTAATTCACCCCTCCACTTT	CAWRSGQGNSPLHF
TRBV5-1	-	-	TRBJ2-4	TGCGCCAGCAGTCCCTTAGGGGGGGAAGAAAACATTCAGTACTTC	CASSPLGGEENIQYF
TRBV30	few	-	TRBJ1-1	TGTGCCTGGACGCAGGGTTGGACTGAAGCTTTCTTT	CAWTQGWTEAFF
TRBV30	-	-	TRBJ1-5	TGTGCCTGGAGTGTGGGGAGGGACCAGCCCCAGCATTTT	CAWSVGRDQPQHF
TRBV11-1	-	TRBD1	TRBJ2-5	TGTGCCAGCAGCTTACAGACAGGGGGCGGGGAGCAGTACTTC	CASSLQTGGGEQYF
TRBV6-1	-	-	TRBJ1-5	TGTGCCAGCAGTTGGGCCGAAAATCAGCCCCAGCATTTT	CASSWAENQPQHF
TRBV19	-	-	TRBJ1-2	TGTGCCAGTAGTATAAAATTTAGATCCCGGACAGACCCCTATGGCTACACCTTC	CASSIKFRSRTDPYGYTF
TRBV5-8	-	TRBD1	TRBJ1-2	TGTGCCAGCAGCTTGGTGGCAGGGGGCGCTTTAGGCTACACCTTC	CASSLVAGGALGYTF
TRBV5-1	-	-	TRBJ2-1	TGTGCCAGCAGCTTGGTTCCCAGGGTCCGGTACAATGAGCAGTTCTTC	CASSLVPRVRYNEQFF
TRBV5-1	-	-	TRBJ2-7	TGCGCCAGCAGCTTGGACGGTCCCCTGGACGAGCAGTACTTC	CASSLDGPLDEQYF
TRBV6-1	-	TRBD2	TRBJ2-7	TGTGCCAGCAGTGAACCTAGCGGTGGGACGTCCTACGAGCAGTACTTC	CASSEPSGGTSYEQYF
TRBV2	-	-	TRBJ2-3	TGTGCCAGCAGTGATCGAGGGGGGGCCCCCACAGATACGCAGTATTTT	CASSDRGGAPTDTQYF